This T cell receptor beta chain was obtained from a study of STAT5B mutations in CD4+ large granular lymphocyte leukemia. This CDR3 has 16 amino acids. V lost 0 bases to trimming and J lost 5 bases; unmatched junction nucleotides: 4. Germline V gene sequence: CDR1 LNHDA, CDR2 SQIVND (reference sequence). Repertoires were generated with immunoSEQ multiplex PCR, while TCRdb's copy carries only in-frame clones and drops some. The sample includes about 48,000 clones, around 70% of them seen just once. The clonotype comes from a human donor in good health. Source material: CD4+ T cells from blood buffy coats. The chain is built from TRBV19 and TRBJ2-2; 9 bases fit TRBD1. The CDR3 protein is CASSIEGTGRTGELFF. The CDR3 nucleotides are TGTGCCAGTAGTATAGAAGGGACAGGGAGGACCGGGGAGCTGTTTTTT.